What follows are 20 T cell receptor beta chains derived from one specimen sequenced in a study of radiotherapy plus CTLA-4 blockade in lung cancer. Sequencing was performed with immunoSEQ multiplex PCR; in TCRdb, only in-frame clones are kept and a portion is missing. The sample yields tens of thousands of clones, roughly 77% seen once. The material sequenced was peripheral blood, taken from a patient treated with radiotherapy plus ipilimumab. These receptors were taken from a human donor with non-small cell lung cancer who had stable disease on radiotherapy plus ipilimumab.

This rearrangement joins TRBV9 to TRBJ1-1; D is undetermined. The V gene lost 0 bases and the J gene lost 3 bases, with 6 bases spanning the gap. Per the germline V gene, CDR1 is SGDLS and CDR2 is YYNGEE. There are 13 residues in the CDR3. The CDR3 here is CASSVGGHTEAFF. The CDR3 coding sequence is TGTGCCAGCAGCGTAGGTGGACACACTGAAGCTTTCTTT.

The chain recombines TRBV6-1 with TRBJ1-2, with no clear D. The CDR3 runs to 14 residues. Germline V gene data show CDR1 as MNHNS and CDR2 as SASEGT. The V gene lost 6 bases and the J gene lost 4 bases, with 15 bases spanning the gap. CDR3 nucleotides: TGTGCCAGCAGCGAGCTTCGAACCCTCTATGGCTACACCTTC. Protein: CASSELRTLYGYTF.

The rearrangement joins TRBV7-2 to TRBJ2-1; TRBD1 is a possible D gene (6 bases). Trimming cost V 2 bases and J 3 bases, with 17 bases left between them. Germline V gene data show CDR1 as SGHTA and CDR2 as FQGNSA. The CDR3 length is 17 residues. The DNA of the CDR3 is TGTGCCAGCAGCTTAACAGGACAGACGAGACTCTACAATGAGCAGTTCTTC. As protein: CASSLTGQTRLYNEQFF. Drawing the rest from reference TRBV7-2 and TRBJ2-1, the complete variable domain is GAGVSQSPSNKVTEKGKDVELRCDPISGHTALYWYRQSLGQGLEFLIYFQGNSAPDKSGLPSDRFSAERTGGSVSTLTIQRTQQEDSAVYLCASSLTGQTRLYNEQFFGPGTRLTVL.

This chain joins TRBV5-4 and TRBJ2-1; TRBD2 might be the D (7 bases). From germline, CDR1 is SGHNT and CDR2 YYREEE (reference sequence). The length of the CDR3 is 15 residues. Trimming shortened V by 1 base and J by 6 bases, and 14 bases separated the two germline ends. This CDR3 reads CASSLSRGPGNEQFF. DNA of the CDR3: TGTGCCAGCAGCTTGTCGCGGGGGCCAGGCAATGAGCAGTTCTTC.

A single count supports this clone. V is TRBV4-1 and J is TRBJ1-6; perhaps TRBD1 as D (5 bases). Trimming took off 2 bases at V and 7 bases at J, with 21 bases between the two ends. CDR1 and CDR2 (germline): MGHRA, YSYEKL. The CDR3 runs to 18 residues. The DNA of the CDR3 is TGCGCCAGCAGCCAACCATGGAGGGGACTTGCCCAGAATTCACCCCTCCACTTT. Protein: CASSQPWRGLAQNSPLHF.

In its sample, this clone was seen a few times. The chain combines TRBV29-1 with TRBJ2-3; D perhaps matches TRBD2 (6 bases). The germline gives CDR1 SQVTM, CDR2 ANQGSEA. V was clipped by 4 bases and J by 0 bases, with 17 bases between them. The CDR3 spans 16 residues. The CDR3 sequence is CSVAGGVAGSTDTQYF. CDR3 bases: TGCAGCGTTGCCGGCGGAGTTGCGGGGAGCACAGATACGCAGTATTTT.

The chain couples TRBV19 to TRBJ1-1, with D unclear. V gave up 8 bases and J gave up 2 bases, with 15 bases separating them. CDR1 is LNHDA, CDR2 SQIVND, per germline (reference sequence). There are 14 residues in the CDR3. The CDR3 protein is CASCVDGTNTEAFF. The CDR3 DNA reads TGTGCCAGTTGTGTCGACGGAACCAACACTGAAGCTTTCTTT.

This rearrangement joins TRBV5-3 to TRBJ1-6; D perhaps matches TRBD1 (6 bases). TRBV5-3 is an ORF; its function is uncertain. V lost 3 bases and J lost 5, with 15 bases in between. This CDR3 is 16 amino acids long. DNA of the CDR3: TGTGCCAGAAGCTCCCGGCCGGGACACGATAATTCACCCCTCCACTTT. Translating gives CARSSRPGHDNSPLHF.

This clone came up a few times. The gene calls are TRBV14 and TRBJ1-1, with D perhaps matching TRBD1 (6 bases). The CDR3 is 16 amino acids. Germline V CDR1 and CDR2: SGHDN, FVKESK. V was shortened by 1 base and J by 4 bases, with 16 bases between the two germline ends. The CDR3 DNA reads TGTGCCAGCAGCCAAGGAGGGGGGAAATTTTTCACTGAAGCTTTCTTT. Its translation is CASSQGGGKFFTEAFF.

The CDR3 nucleotides read TGCGCCAGCAGCCAGGACCAAGAGACCCAGTACTTC. Encoded protein: CASSQDQETQYF. V usage is TRBV5-1 and J usage is TRBJ2-5; D is unclear. The V gene lost 4 bases and the J gene lost 0 bases, with 4 bases spanning the gap. Germline V gene sequence: CDR1 SGHRS, CDR2 YFSETQ. This CDR3 has 12 residues.

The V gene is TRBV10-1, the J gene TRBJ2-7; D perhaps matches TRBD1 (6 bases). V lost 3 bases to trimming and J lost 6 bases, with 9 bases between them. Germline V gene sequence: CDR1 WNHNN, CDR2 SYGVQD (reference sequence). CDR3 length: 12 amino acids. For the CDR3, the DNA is TGCGCCAGCAGTGAACAGGGCCCCGAGCAGTACTTC. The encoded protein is CASSEQGPEQYF.

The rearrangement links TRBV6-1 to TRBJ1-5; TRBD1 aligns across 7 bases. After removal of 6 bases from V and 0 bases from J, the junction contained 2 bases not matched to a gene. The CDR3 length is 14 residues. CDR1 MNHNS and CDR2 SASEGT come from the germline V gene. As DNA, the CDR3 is TGTGCCAGCAGGACAGGGATTAGCAATCAGCCCCAGCATTTT. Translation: CASRTGISNQPQHF.

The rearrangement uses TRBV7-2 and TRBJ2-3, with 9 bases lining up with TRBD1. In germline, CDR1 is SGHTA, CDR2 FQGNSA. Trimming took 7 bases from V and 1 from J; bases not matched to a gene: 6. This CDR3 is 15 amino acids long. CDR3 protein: CASTLGQGRTDTQYF. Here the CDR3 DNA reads TGTGCCAGCACCCTCGGACAGGGGCGCACAGATACGCAGTATTTT.

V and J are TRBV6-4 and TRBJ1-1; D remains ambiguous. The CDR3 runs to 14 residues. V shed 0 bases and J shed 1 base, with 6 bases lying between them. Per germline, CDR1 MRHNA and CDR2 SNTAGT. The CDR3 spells CASSDSRGNTEAFF. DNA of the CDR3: TGTGCCAGCAGTGACTCCCGGGGGAACACTGAAGCTTTCTTT.

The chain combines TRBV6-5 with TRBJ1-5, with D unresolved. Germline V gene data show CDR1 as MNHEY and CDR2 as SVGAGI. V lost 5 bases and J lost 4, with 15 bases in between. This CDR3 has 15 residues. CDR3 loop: CASSRGPSGNQPQHF. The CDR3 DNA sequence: TGTGCCAGCAGTCGAGGTCCGTCGGGGAATCAGCCCCAGCATTTT.

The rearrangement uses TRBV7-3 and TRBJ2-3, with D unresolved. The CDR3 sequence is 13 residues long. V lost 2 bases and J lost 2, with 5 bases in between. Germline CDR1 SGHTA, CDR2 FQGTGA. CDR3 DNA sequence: TGTGCCAGCAGCTTATCACCCACAGATACGCAGTATTTT. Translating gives CASSLSPTDTQYF.

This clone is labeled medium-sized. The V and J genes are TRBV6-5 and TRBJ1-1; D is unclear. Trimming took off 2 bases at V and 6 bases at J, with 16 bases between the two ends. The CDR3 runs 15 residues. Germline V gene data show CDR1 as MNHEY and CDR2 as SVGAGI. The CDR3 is CASSYLPLGPAEAFF. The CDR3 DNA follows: TGTGCCAGCAGTTACCTACCCCTGGGCCCCGCTGAAGCTTTCTTT.

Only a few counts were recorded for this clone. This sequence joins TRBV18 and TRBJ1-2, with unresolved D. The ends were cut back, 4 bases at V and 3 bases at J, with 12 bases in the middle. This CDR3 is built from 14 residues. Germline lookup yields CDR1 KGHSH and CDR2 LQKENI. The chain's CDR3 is CASSHDRGDYGYTF. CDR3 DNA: TGTGCCAGCTCACATGACCGGGGAGACTATGGCTACACCTTC. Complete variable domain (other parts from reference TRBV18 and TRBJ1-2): NAGVMQNPRHLVRRRGQEARLRCSPMKGHSHVYWYRQLPEEGLKFMVYLQKENIIDESGMPKERFSAEFPKEGPSILRIQQVVRGDSAAYFCASSHDRGDYGYTFGSGTRLTVV.

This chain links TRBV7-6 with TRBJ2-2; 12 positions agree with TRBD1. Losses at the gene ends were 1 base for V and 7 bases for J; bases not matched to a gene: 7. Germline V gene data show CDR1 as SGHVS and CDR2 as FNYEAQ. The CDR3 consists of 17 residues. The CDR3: CASSLVGTGGVGGELFF. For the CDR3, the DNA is TGTGCCAGCAGCTTAGTCGGGACAGGGGGCGTCGGCGGGGAGCTGTTTTTT.

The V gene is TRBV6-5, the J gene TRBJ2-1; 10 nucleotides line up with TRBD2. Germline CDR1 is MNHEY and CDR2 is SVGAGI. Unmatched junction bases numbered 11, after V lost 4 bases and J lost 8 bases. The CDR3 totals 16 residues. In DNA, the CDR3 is TGTGCCAGCAGTTCGGAACTAGCGGGGCCGTGGGATGAGCAGTTCTTC. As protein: CASSSELAGPWDEQFF.